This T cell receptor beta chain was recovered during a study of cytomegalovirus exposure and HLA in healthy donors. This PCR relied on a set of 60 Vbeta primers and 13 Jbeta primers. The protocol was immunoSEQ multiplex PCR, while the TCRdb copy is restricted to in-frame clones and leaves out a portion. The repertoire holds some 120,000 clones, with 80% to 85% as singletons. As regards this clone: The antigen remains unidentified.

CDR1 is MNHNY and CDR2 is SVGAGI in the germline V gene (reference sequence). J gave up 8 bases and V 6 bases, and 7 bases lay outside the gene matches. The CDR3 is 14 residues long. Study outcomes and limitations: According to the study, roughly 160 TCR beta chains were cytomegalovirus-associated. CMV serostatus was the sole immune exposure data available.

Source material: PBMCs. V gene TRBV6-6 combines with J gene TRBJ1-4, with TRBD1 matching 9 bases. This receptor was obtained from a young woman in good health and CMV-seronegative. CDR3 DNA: TGTGCCAGCAGGTATACAGGGGGCGGCGAAAAACTGTTTTTT. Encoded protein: CASRYTGGGEKLFF.